Only a few counts were recorded for the clone carrying this TCR beta chain. The sample is drawn from a study of blood T cell repertoires in COVID-19. Study background: Samples of COVID-19 (acute and convalescent) were obtained from the United States, Italy and Spain. T cells, B-cell-depleted T cells, or PBMCs provided the cDNA or gDNA that served as material.

In the original workflow: Scientists estimated how many nucleated cells there were by amplifying reference gene primers. The repertoire was sequenced with immunoSEQ multiplex PCR; TCRdb's copy has only in-frame clones and lacks some. That table gives V, J and clone size, and the DNA gave D and trimming. The sample has some 150,000 clones; approximately 80% are singletons. In germline, CDR1 is LNHDA, CDR2 SQIVND (reference sequence). CDR3 size: 15 residues. The V and J ends lost 7 bases and 1 base, in that order; junction bases with no gene match: 9. This sequence originates from a human donor with acute or convalescent COVID-19. The donor label of this sample is uncertain. This chain links TRBV19 with TRBJ2-7; TRBD1 matches at 8 bases. Sequences were obtained from peripheral blood. The CDR3 loop reads CASNAPRTGSYEQYF. Here the CDR3 DNA reads TGTGCCAGTAATGCTCCCCGGACAGGGTCCTACGAGCAGTACTTC.